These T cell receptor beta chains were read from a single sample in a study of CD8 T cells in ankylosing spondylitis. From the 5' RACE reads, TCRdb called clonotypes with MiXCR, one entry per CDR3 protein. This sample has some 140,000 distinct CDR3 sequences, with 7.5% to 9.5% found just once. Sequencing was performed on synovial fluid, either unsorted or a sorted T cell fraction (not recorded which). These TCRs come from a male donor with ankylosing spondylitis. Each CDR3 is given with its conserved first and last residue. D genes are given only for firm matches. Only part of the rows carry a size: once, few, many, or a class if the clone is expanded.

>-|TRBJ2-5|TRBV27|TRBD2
CASSLFGLAGLETQYF
TGTGCCAGCAGTTTGTTCGGGCTAGCGGGCCTAGAAACCCAGTACTTC
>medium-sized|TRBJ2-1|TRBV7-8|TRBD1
CASSSDRANEQFF
TGTGCCAGCAGCTCGGACAGGGCGAATGAGCAGTTCTTC
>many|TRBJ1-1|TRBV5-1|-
CASSLKTIMNTEAFF
TGCGCCAGCAGCTTGAAGACAATTATGAACACTGAAGCTTTCTTT
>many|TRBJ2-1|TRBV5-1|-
CASSLYSTYNEQFF
TGCGCCAGCAGCTTGTACAGTACCTACAATGAGCAGTTCTTC
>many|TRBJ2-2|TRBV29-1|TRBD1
CSAQGAISTGELFF
TGCAGCGCCCAGGGGGCGATAAGCACCGGGGAGCTGTTTTTT
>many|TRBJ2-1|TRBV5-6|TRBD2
CASSLVVGGSSYNEQFF
TGTGCCAGCAGCTTGGTGGTGGGAGGGTCCTCCTACAATGAGCAGTTCTTC
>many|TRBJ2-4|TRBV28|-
CASSPSGGTAKNIQYF
TGTGCCAGCAGTCCTTCAGGAGGGACAGCCAAAAACATTCAGTACTTC
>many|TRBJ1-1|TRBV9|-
CASSVGASPRAFF
TGTGCCAGCAGCGTAGGAGCTTCCCCGCGGGCTTTCTTT
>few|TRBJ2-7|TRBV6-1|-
CASSRLGGLYEQYF
TGTGCCAGCAGTCGTCTCGGGGGCTTGTACGAGCAGTACTTC
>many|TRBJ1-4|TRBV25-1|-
CASSDHGRGGEEKLFF
TGTGCCAGCAGTGACCATGGACGGGGAGGGGAAGAAAAACTGTTTTTT
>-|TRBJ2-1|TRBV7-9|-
CASSLWGFGYNEQFF
TGTGCCAGCAGCTTATGGGGGTTCGGCTACAATGAGCAGTTCTTC
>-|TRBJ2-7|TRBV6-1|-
CASSGGSATAVDEQYF
TGTGCCAGCAGTGGGGGTTCCGCGACGGCCGTTGACGAGCAGTACTTC
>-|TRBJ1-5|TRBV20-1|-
CSARTVKSNQPQHF
TGCAGTGCTCGGACAGTCAAAAGCAATCAGCCCCAGCATTTT
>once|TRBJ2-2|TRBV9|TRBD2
CASSVELAGYTGELFF
TGTGCCAGCAGCGTAGAACTAGCGGGGTACACCGGGGAGCTGTTTTTT
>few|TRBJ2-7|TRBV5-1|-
CASSLGSLRGEQYF
TGCGCCAGCAGCTTGGGTAGCCTCAGAGGCGAGCAGTACTTC
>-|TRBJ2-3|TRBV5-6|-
CASSWSTDTQYF
TGTGCCAGCAGCTGGAGCACAGATACGCAGTATTTT
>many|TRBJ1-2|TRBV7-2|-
CASSLEYTGGYGYTF
TGTGCCAGCAGCTTAGAGTATACCGGGGGCTATGGCTACACCTTC
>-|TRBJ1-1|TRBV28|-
CASSQGTIGTEAFF
TGTGCCAGCAGTCAAGGGACAATAGGTACTGAAGCTTTCTTT
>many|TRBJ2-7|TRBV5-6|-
CASSLAHGTYEQYF
TGTGCCAGCAGCCTGGCCCACGGAACCTACGAGCAGTACTTC
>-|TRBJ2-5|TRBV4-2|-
CASSQGTHPLQETQYF
TGTGCCAGCAGCCAAGGGACTCACCCTCTTCAAGAGACCCAGTACTTC